Described below is a single T cell receptor beta chain sequence and its context. Its cognate antigen has yet to be identified. The input lacks base qualities; no much larger clone sits a single base away. These data belong to a study of T cells in Graves' hyperthyroidism and ophthalmopathy (dated by TCRdb to about 2019). Study-level background: Peripheral blood samples were taken at the time of initial diagnosis, prior to any treatment. To identify distinguishing TCR V-J signatures, a discovery cohort of 90 to 100 patients was used, comprising 43 with Graves' ophthalmopathy and some 57 with stable Graves' hyperthyroidism. An independent validation cohort of around 19 hyperthyroidism patients and approximately 15 patients who later progressed to ophthalmopathy tested prospective prediction of ophthalmopathy. The approximately 90 discovery patients were divided at random into training and test sets in a 7:3 ratio. In several Graves' hyperthyroidism patients, the study also compared T-cell repertoires from thyroid tissue with T-cell repertoires from blood. After blood sampling, hyperthyroidism patients were treated with methimazole at a starting dose of 30 mg daily, and ophthalmopathy patients were treated with high-dose intravenous methylprednisolone. The paper reports TCR Vbeta CDR3 sequencing of fewer than 150 peripheral blood samples: over 40 ophthalmopathy, about 75 hyperthyroidism and 17 progressor patients. On the study overall, not on this receptor specifically: In validation, the model predicted progression to ophthalmopathy a median of 6.5 months before onset, with approximately 70% sensitivity and about 75% specificity. No statistical method was used to set the sample size in advance, and investigators knew the group allocation. Most expanded thyroid clonotypes (frequency above 0.001) were also detected in blood, a finding suggesting that blood repertoires may reflect thyroid immune responses. In cross-validation, a model built on a 13 V-J signature told ophthalmopathy apart from stable hyperthyroidism with about 90% sensitivity and roughly 82% specificity, and in testing the same model reached 80%/75%.

The TCR beta CDR3 regions were amplified from RNA transcripts. The first round of RT-PCR for the TCR CDR3 was performed with the HTBI primer set and the Qiagen OneStep RT-PCR kit. The libraries were constructed in a second round of multiplex PCR and then size-selected and purified. The libraries were sequenced on an Illumina HiSeq2000 using paired-end 100 bp reads. As for the original processing: SOAPnuke was used to process the raw data, removing reads that contained adapters or uncalled bases, had a mean Phred below 15, or lacked an exact match to the constant primer or identifier. COPE v1.2.5 was used to merge high-quality paired reads, and clonotypes were defined as unique nucleotide sequences. MiTCR v1.1 was used to align the clonotypes against IMGT TRBV, TRBD and TRBJ reference segments. Only V-J combinations with frequency above 0.0001, covering 98% to 99.2% of repertoires, were analysed. The TCS score was defined as F50 (clonal expansion) divided by E x V (chaos), with BLOSUM62-based TCRdist calculated between CDR3 peptides within each V-J. Welch's t-statistics and random forest reduced 514 V-J features to 13, which were used in a naive Bayes classifier (R e1071). TCRdb reran the public reads through fastp at Q25 and MiXCR, keeping productive beta chains. Under each unique CDR3 protein, matching rows form one entry showing the most common genes and DNA. The V and J calls were not made by the authors but by TCRdb's processing. A total of approximately 410,000 distinct CDR3 sequences appear in this sample, 14% to 15% of them only once. The ten largest make up under 15% of the sample.

For this chain, trimming is 2 bases at the V end and 1 base at the J end, and the number of junction bases without a gene match is 1. Sequences SNHLY (CDR1) and FYNNEI (CDR2) are obtained from the germline V gene. The CDR3, cysteine through phenylalanine, is 15 amino acids long. The entry retains the CDR3 DNA only, 45 bases that are in frame from base 1. Ophthalmopathy patients had moderately to severely active disease, with a Clinical Activity Score of 3 or more, a NOSPECS grade of 4 or more, and a disease duration of less than 3 months. Exclusion was applied to patients with uncontrolled infections, other autoimmune diseases, pregnancy or lactation. Diagnoses relied on clinical symptoms, serum thyroxine and TRAb, thyroid ultrasound and orbital computed tomography. Ficoll-Paque density gradient centrifugation was used to isolate PBMCs from 8 to 10 ml of fresh peripheral blood. Trizol reagent was used to extract total RNA, and RNA quality was then checked on an Agilent 2100 Bioanalyzer.

This TCR derives from a man in his late teens or twenties with Graves' ophthalmopathy. Material: blood. The V and J genes are TRBV2 and TRBJ2-3; TRBD2 matches 9 bases in the middle. In nucleotide form, the sequence is TGTGCCAGCAGTGAAAAGCGGGGGGGCACAGATACGCAGTATTTT. Protein translation: CASSEKRGGTDTQYF. Where the CDR3 stops, the reference TRBV2 and TRBJ2-3 genes take over; the full variable domain is EPEVTQTPSHQVTQMGQEVILRCVPISNHLYFYWYRQILGQKVEFLVSFYNNEISEKSEIFDDQFSVERPDGSNFTLKIRSTKLEDSAMYFCASSEKRGGTDTQYFGPGTRLTVL.